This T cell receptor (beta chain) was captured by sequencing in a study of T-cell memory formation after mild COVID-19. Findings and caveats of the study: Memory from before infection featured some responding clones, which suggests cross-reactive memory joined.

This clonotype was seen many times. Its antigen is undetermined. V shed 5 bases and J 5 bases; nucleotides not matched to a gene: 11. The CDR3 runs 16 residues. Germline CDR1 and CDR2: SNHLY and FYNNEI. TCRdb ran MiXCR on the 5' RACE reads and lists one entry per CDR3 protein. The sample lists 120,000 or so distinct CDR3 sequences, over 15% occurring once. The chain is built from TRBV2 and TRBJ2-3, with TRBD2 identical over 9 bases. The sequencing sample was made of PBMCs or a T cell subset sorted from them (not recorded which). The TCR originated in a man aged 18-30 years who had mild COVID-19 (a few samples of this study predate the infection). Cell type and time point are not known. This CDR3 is CASSTPGRGGRDTQYF. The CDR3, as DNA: TGTGCCAGCAGTACCCCGGGGCGGGGGGGAAGAGATACGCAGTATTTT.